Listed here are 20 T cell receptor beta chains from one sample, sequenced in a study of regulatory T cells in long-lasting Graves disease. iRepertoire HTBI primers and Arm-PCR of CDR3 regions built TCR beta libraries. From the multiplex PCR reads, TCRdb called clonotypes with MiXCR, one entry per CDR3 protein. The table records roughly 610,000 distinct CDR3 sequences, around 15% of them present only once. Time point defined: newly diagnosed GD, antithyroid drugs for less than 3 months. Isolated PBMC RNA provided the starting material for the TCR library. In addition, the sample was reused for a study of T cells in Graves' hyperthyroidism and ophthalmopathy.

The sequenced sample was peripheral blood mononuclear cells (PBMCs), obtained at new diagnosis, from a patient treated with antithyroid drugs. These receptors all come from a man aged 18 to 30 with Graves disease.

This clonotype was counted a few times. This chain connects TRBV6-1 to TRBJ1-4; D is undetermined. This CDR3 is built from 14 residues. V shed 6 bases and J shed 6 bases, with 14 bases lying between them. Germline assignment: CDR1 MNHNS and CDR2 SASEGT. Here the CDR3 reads CASRPRGLHEKLFF. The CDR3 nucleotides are TGTGCCAGCAGGCCCCGTGGTCTTCATGAAAAACTGTTTTTT.

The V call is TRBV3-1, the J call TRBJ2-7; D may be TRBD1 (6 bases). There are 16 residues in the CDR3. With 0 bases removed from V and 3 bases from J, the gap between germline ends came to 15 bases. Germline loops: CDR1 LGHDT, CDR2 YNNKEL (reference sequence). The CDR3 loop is CASSQDRNRVGYEQYF. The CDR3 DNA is TGTGCCAGCAGCCAAGATCGGAACAGGGTGGGCTACGAGCAGTACTTC.

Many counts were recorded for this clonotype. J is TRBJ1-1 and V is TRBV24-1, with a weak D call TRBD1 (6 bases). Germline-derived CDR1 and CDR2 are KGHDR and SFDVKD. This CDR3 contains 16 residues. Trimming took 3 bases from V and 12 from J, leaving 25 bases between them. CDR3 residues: CATSDNTPGHGRTTFF. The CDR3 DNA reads TGTGCCACCAGTGATAATACCCCGGGACACGGGCGTACAACTTTCTTT.

This chain's CDR3 is CASSYSTGWNTEAFF. CDR3 in DNA: TGTGCCAGCAGTTACTCAACAGGATGGAACACTGAAGCTTTCTTT. The rearrangement links TRBV6-2 or TRBV6-3 to TRBJ1-1; a possible D gene is TRBD1 (5 bases). This CDR3 is built from 15 residues. The V and J ends lost 0 bases and 1 base respectively, with 9 bases between them. From germline, CDR1 is MNHEY and CDR2 SVGEGT.

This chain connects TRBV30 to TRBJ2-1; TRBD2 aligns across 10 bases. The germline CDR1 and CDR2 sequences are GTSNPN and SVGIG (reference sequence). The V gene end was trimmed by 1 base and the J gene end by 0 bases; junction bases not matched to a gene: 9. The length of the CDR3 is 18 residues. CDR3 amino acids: CAWSGTSGRETSYNEQFF. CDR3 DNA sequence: TGTGCCTGGAGTGGGACTAGCGGACGGGAGACCTCCTACAATGAGCAGTTCTTC.

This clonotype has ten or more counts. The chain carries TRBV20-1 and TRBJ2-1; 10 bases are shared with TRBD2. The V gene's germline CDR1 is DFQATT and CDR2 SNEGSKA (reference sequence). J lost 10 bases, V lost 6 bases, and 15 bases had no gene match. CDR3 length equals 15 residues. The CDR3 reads CSAGQPGLASPEQFF. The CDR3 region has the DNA TGCAGTGCAGGTCAACCGGGACTAGCGTCACCCGAGCAGTTCTTC.

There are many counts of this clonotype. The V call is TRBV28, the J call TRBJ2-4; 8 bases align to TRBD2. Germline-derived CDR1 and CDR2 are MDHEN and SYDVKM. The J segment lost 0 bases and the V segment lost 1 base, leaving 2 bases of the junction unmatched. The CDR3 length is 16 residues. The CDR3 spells CASSLYSGVAKNIQYF. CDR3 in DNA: TGTGCCAGCAGTTTATATAGCGGGGTAGCCAAAAACATTCAGTACTTC. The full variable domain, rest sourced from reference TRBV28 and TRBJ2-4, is DVKVTQSSRYLVKRTGEKVFLECVQDMDHENMFWYRQDPGLGLRLIYFSYDVKMKEKGDIPEGYSVSREKKERFSLILESASTNQTSMYLCASSLYSGVAKNIQYFGAGTRLSVL.

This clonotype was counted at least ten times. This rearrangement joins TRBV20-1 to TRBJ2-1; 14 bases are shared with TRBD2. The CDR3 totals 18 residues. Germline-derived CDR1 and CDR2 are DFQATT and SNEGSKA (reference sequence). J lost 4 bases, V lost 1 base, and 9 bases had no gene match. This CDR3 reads CSARVSGTSGGIYNEQFF. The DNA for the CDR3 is TGCAGTGCTAGAGTCTCCGGGACTAGCGGGGGAATTTACAATGAGCAGTTCTTC.

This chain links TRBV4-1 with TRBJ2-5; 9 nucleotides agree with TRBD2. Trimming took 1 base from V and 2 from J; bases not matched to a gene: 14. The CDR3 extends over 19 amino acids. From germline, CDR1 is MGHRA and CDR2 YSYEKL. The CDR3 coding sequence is TGCGCCAGCAGCCAAGGACCGGGACTAGCAGCTGAAATTCAAGAGACCCAGTACTTC. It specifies CASSQGPGLAAEIQETQYF.

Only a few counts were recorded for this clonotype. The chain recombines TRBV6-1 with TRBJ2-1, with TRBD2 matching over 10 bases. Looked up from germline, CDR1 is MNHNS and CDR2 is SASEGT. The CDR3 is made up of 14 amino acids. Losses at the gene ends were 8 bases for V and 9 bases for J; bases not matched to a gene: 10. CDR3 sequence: CASWVAGGIGEQFF. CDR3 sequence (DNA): TGTGCCAGCTGGGTAGCGGGAGGAATAGGTGAGCAGTTCTTC.

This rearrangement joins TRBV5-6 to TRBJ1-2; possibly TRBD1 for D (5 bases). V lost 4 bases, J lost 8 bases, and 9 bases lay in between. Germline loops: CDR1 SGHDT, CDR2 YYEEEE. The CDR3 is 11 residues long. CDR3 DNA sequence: TGTGCCAGCAGCCCAGGGTTGGGCTACACCTTC. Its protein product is CASSPGLGYTF.

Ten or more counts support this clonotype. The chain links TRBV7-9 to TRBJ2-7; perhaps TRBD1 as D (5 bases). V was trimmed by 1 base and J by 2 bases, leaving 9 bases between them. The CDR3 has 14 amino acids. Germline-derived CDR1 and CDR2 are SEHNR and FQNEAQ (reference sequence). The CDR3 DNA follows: TGTGCCAGCAGCTTAGTGGGGCGAGCCTACGAGCAGTACTTC. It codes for CASSLVGRAYEQYF.

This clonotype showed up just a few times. As DNA, the CDR3 is TGTGCCAGCAGCCCGGGAGATCGTACTGGAAACACCATATATTTT. Encoded protein: CASSPGDRTGNTIYF. V usage is TRBV12-3 or TRBV12-4 and J usage is TRBJ1-3; no firm D call. The CDR3 length is 15 residues. V lost 6 bases, J lost 2 bases, and 14 bases lay in between.

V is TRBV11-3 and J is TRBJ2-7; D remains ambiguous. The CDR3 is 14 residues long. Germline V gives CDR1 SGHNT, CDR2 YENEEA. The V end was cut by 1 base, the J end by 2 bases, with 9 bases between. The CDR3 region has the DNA TGTGCCAGCAGCTTAGCCACCTTTCCCTACGAGCAGTACTTC. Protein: CASSLATFPYEQYF.

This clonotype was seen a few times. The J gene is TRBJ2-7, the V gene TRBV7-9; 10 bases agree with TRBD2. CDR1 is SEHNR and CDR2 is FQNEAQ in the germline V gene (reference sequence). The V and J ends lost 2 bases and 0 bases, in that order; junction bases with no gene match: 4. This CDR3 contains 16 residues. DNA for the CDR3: TGTGCCAGCAGCTTACGACTAGCGGGTAGCTCCTACGAGCAGTACTTC. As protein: CASSLRLAGSSYEQYF.

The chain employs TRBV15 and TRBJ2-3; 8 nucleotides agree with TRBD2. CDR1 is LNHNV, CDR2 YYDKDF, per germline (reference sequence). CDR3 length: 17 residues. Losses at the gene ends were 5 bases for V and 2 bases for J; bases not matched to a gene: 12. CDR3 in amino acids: CATSSRGAGGLTDTQYF. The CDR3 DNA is TGTGCCACCAGCTCCCGAGGGGCGGGAGGACTCACAGATACGCAGTATTTT.

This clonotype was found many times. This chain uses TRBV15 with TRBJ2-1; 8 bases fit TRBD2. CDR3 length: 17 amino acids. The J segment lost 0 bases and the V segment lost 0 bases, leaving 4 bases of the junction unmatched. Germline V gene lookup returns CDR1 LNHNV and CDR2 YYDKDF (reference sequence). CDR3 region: CATSREASGHSYNEQFF. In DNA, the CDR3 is TGTGCCACCAGCAGAGAGGCTAGCGGGCACTCCTACAATGAGCAGTTCTTC.

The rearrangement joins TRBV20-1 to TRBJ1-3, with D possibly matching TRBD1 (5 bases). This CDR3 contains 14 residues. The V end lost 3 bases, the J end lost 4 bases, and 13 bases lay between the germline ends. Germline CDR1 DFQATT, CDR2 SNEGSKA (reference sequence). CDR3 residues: CSASAGTLGNTIYF. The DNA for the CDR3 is TGCAGTGCTAGCGCAGGGACCTTAGGAAACACCATATATTTT.

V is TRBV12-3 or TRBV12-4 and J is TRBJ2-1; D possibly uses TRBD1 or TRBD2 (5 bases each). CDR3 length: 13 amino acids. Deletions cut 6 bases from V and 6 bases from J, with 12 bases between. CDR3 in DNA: TGTGCCAGCAGGCTGACGGGGCTCAATGAGCAGTTCTTC. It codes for CASRLTGLNEQFF.

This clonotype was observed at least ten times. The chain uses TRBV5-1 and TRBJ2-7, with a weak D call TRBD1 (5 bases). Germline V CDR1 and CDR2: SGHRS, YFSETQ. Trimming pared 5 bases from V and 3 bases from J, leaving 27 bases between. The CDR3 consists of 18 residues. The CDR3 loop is CASSLPALSGSWFYEQYF. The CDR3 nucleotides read TGCGCCAGCAGTTTACCCGCCCTTTCAGGGTCATGGTTCTACGAGCAGTACTTC.